The rows below give T cell receptor beta chains drawn from one sample of a study of identifying expanded T cells in peripheral blood. The protocol was immunoSEQ multiplex PCR, while the TCRdb copy is restricted to in-frame clones and leaves out a portion. The sample has about 110,000 clones, around 89% seen once; the top ten hold 16%. Sequencing was done on a sample of blood. The receptors here all came from a person between 18 and 75 years old in good health. The CDR3 runs from the conserved cysteine through the conserved F or W. The order of the fields is J gene, V gene, D gene, clone size, CDR3 protein, CDR3 DNA. The D gene is left open where the match is weak. Some rows mark clone size as missing; the rest say once, few, many or name a class of expanded clone.

j_call: TRBJ2-1; v_call: TRBV7-6; d_call: TRBD2; clone_size: .; cdr3_aa: CASSRAGGSYNEQFF; cdr3_nt: TGTGCCAGCAGCCGAGCGGGGGGCTCCTACAATGAGCAGTTCTTC
j_call: TRBJ2-2; v_call: TRBV4-3; d_call: TRBD1; clone_size: .; cdr3_aa: CASSQDVSRGTAGELFF; cdr3_nt: TGCGCCAGCAGCCAAGACGTCAGCAGGGGGACGGCCGGGGAGCTGTTTTTT
j_call: TRBJ2-7; v_call: TRBV4-2; d_call: TRBD1; clone_size: .; cdr3_aa: CASSQGDRDHYEQYF; cdr3_nt: TGTGCCAGCAGCCAAGGGGACAGGGACCATTACGAGCAGTACTTC
j_call: TRBJ2-5; v_call: TRBV10-3; d_call: .; clone_size: .; cdr3_aa: CADQETQYF; cdr3_nt: TGTGCCGACCAAGAGACCCAGTACTTC
j_call: TRBJ2-1; v_call: TRBV4-3; d_call: TRBD2; clone_size: .; cdr3_aa: CASSQDPGGPYNEQFF; cdr3_nt: TGCGCCAGCAGCCAAGATCCGGGGGGGCCCTACAATGAGCAGTTCTTC
j_call: TRBJ1-1; v_call: TRBV16; d_call: .; clone_size: .; cdr3_aa: CASSQSGFEAFF; cdr3_nt: TGTGCCAGCAGCCAATCGGGGTTTGAAGCTTTCTTT
j_call: TRBJ1-1; v_call: TRBV19; d_call: .; clone_size: .; cdr3_aa: CASSIKGLNTEAFF; cdr3_nt: TGTGCCAGTAGTATAAAGGGGTTGAACACTGAAGCTTTCTTT
j_call: TRBJ2-5; v_call: TRBV7-9; d_call: .; clone_size: .; cdr3_aa: CASRPTGRGVRETQYF; cdr3_nt: TGTGCCAGCAGACCAACAGGGCGGGGTGTACGAGAGACCCAGTACTTC
j_call: TRBJ2-5; v_call: TRBV7-9; d_call: .; clone_size: .; cdr3_aa: CASSLIRAGRETQYF; cdr3_nt: TGTGCCAGCAGCTTAATCCGTGCGGGGAGAGAGACCCAGTACTTC
j_call: TRBJ1-5; v_call: TRBV6-1; d_call: .; clone_size: .; cdr3_aa: CASSPGDAWNQPQHF; cdr3_nt: TGTGCCAGCAGTCCAGGGGACGCTTGGAATCAGCCCCAGCATTTT
j_call: TRBJ2-3; v_call: TRBV5-1; d_call: .; clone_size: .; cdr3_aa: CASSPLGFHTDTQYF; cdr3_nt: TGCGCCAGCAGCCCCCTGGGGTTTCACACAGATACGCAGTATTTT
j_call: TRBJ2-2; v_call: TRBV5-4; d_call: TRBD1; clone_size: .; cdr3_aa: CASRLGDRAGGELFF; cdr3_nt: TGTGCCAGCAGGCTGGGGGACAGGGCTGGCGGGGAGCTGTTTTTT
j_call: TRBJ1-3; v_call: TRBV6-5; d_call: .; clone_size: once; cdr3_aa: CASSAGINSGNTIYF; cdr3_nt: TGTGCCAGCTCGGCGGGCATTAACTCTGGAAACACCATATATTTT
j_call: TRBJ2-5; v_call: TRBV5-4; d_call: .; clone_size: .; cdr3_aa: CASRGAVLDQETQYF; cdr3_nt: TGTGCCAGCAGGGGGGCCGTTTTGGACCAAGAGACCCAGTACTTC
j_call: TRBJ2-7; v_call: TRBV19; d_call: .; clone_size: few; cdr3_aa: CASSLDSSYEQYF; cdr3_nt: TGTGCCAGTAGTTTGGACAGTAGCTACGAGCAGTACTTC
j_call: TRBJ2-5; v_call: TRBV15; d_call: .; clone_size: .; cdr3_aa: CATGQGWGETQYF; cdr3_nt: TGTGCCACAGGACAAGGTTGGGGGGAGACCCAGTACTTC
j_call: TRBJ2-1; v_call: TRBV11-3; d_call: .; clone_size: .; cdr3_aa: CASSWGRDIQSNEQFF; cdr3_nt: TGTGCCAGCAGCTGGGGTCGGGATATACAAAGTAATGAGCAGTTCTTC
j_call: TRBJ1-2; v_call: TRBV28; d_call: TRBD1; clone_size: .; cdr3_aa: CASSLLGQGGGYGYTF; cdr3_nt: TGTGCCAGCAGTTTATTAGGACAGGGCGGGGGTTATGGCTACACCTTC
j_call: TRBJ1-1; v_call: TRBV27; d_call: TRBD1; clone_size: .; cdr3_aa: CASSLSKAGGWYTEAFF; cdr3_nt: TGTGCCAGCAGTTTATCGAAGGCAGGGGGTTGGTACACTGAAGCTTTCTTT
j_call: TRBJ1-1; v_call: TRBV4-3; d_call: .; clone_size: .; cdr3_aa: CASSQEGLLNTEAFF; cdr3_nt: TGCGCCAGCAGCCAAGAGGGGCTCCTGAACACTGAAGCTTTCTTT
j_call: TRBJ2-7; v_call: TRBV15; d_call: TRBD2; clone_size: .; cdr3_aa: CATSAASGGPNTYEQYF; cdr3_nt: TGTGCCACCAGCGCGGCTAGCGGGGGTCCTAATACCTACGAGCAGTACTTC
j_call: TRBJ2-2; v_call: TRBV2; d_call: .; clone_size: .; cdr3_aa: CAGDRELFF; cdr3_nt: TGTGCCGGTGATAGGGAGCTGTTTTTT
j_call: TRBJ2-7; v_call: TRBV25-1; d_call: TRBD1; clone_size: .; cdr3_aa: CASSAGQGYEQYF; cdr3_nt: TGTGCCAGCAGTGCCGGACAGGGCTACGAGCAGTACTTC
j_call: TRBJ2-3; v_call: TRBV27; d_call: TRBD2; clone_size: .; cdr3_aa: CASSLQSGTSLSTDTQYF; cdr3_nt: TGTGCCAGCAGTTTACAATCCGGGACTAGCTTAAGCACAGATACGCAGTATTTT
j_call: TRBJ2-5; v_call: TRBV5-1; d_call: .; clone_size: .; cdr3_aa: CASRREEQYGQYF; cdr3_nt: TGCGCCAGCAGGCGAGAAGAGCAGTACGGGCAGTACTTC
j_call: TRBJ1-5; v_call: TRBV6-5; d_call: .; clone_size: .; cdr3_aa: CASSYSENSNQPQHF; cdr3_nt: TGTGCCAGCAGTTACTCGGAAAATAGCAATCAGCCCCAGCATTTT
j_call: TRBJ1-6; v_call: TRBV10-1; d_call: .; clone_size: few; cdr3_aa: CASSPDINSPLHF; cdr3_nt: TGCGCCAGCAGTCCCGACATTAATTCACCCCTCCACTTT
j_call: TRBJ1-5; v_call: TRBV7-2; d_call: .; clone_size: .; cdr3_aa: CASSLSRGGNQPQHF; cdr3_nt: TGTGCCAGCAGCTTATCCCGGGGAGGCAATCAGCCCCAGCATTTT
j_call: TRBJ1-4; v_call: TRBV25-1; d_call: .; clone_size: few; cdr3_aa: CASSSPYREKLFF; cdr3_nt: TGTGCCAGCAGTTCCCCCTACAGGGAAAAACTGTTTTTT
j_call: TRBJ2-5; v_call: TRBV6-5; d_call: .; clone_size: .; cdr3_aa: CASRPYQDRQETQYF; cdr3_nt: TGTGCCAGCAGGCCTTATCAGGACAGACAAGAGACCCAGTACTTC
j_call: TRBJ1-4; v_call: TRBV7-2; d_call: .; clone_size: .; cdr3_aa: CASSLGGQEKLFF; cdr3_nt: TGTGCCAGCAGCTTAGGAGGCCAAGAAAAACTGTTTTTT
j_call: TRBJ2-3; v_call: TRBV7-2; d_call: TRBD2; clone_size: .; cdr3_aa: CASSLAGNTDTQYF; cdr3_nt: TGTGCCAGCAGCCTAGCGGGTAACACAGATACGCAGTATTTT
j_call: TRBJ1-1; v_call: TRBV9; d_call: .; clone_size: .; cdr3_aa: CASSPETEAFF; cdr3_nt: TGTGCCAGCAGCCCAGAGACTGAAGCTTTCTTT
j_call: TRBJ2-2; v_call: TRBV21-1; d_call: .; clone_size: .; cdr3_aa: CASSKCGSANTGELFF; cdr3_nt: TGTGCCAGCAGCAAATGTGGCTCCGCGAACACCGGGGAGCTGTTTTTT
j_call: TRBJ2-3; v_call: TRBV4-3; d_call: TRBD2; clone_size: .; cdr3_aa: CASSQDLGSGGVTFSTDTQYF; cdr3_nt: TGCGCCAGCAGCCAAGATCTCGGGTCGGGGGGTGTAACCTTTAGCACAGATACGCAGTATTTT
j_call: TRBJ1-6; v_call: TRBV7-9; d_call: .; clone_size: .; cdr3_aa: CASSLEGEYSPLHF; cdr3_nt: TGTGCCAGCAGCTTAGAGGGAGAATATTCACCCCTCCACTTT
j_call: TRBJ1-2; v_call: TRBV6-6; d_call: .; clone_size: .; cdr3_aa: CASSFSGDYYGYTF; cdr3_nt: TGTGCCAGCAGTTTCTCAGGGGATTACTATGGCTACACCTTC
j_call: TRBJ2-3; v_call: TRBV5-6; d_call: .; clone_size: once; cdr3_aa: CASRGTWGDTQYF; cdr3_nt: TGTGCCAGCAGGGGGACATGGGGAGATACGCAGTATTTT
j_call: TRBJ1-5; v_call: TRBV6-6; d_call: .; clone_size: few; cdr3_aa: CASRERYRDLGAPQHF; cdr3_nt: TGTGCCAGCAGGGAGAGATACAGGGATCTGGGGGCGCCCCAGCATTTT
j_call: TRBJ2-2; v_call: TRBV6-1; d_call: .; clone_size: .; cdr3_aa: CASTWGASKGGELFF; cdr3_nt: TGTGCCAGCACATGGGGGGCTAGTAAGGGCGGGGAGCTGTTTTTT
j_call: TRBJ1-2; v_call: TRBV5-6; d_call: TRBD1; clone_size: .; cdr3_aa: CASLFRDRVDYGYTF; cdr3_nt: TGTGCCAGCCTATTCCGGGACAGGGTTGACTATGGCTACACCTTC
j_call: TRBJ1-2; v_call: TRBV10-3; d_call: .; clone_size: .; cdr3_aa: CAISANQGSGYGYTF; cdr3_nt: TGTGCCATCAGTGCCAACCAGGGGAGCGGCTATGGCTACACCTTC
j_call: TRBJ1-6; v_call: TRBV1; d_call: .; clone_size: .; cdr3_aa: CTSSQEGVASNGMALHF; cdr3_nt: TGCACCAGCAGCCAAGAGGGGGTCGCCTCCAACGGGATGGCCCTCCACTTT
j_call: TRBJ2-4; v_call: TRBV28; d_call: .; clone_size: .; cdr3_aa: CASSFGGGSAIQYF; cdr3_nt: TGTGCCAGCAGTTTTGGGGGAGGATCAGCCATTCAGTACTTC
j_call: TRBJ1-1; v_call: TRBV5-5; d_call: .; clone_size: .; cdr3_aa: CASSVDTNTEAFF; cdr3_nt: TGTGCCAGCAGCGTAGACACTAACACTGAAGCTTTCTTT
j_call: TRBJ2-1; v_call: TRBV7-9; d_call: .; clone_size: .; cdr3_aa: CASSLLVGGEQFF; cdr3_nt: TGTGCCAGCAGCTTATTGGTGGGAGGAGAGCAGTTCTTC
j_call: TRBJ2-2; v_call: TRBV5-4; d_call: .; clone_size: .; cdr3_aa: CASSFLDGTGELFF; cdr3_nt: TGTGCCAGCAGCTTCCTGGACGGGACCGGGGAGCTGTTTTTT
j_call: TRBJ2-5; v_call: TRBV7-2; d_call: .; clone_size: .; cdr3_aa: CASSLGTEETQYF; cdr3_nt: TGTGCCAGCAGCTTAGGGACAGAAGAGACCCAGTACTTC
j_call: TRBJ2-5; v_call: TRBV11-2; d_call: TRBD2; clone_size: .; cdr3_aa: CASSQGTSGGAETQYF; cdr3_nt: TGTGCCAGCAGCCAAGGGACTAGCGGGGGGGCAGAGACCCAGTACTTC
j_call: TRBJ2-3; v_call: TRBV12-5; d_call: .; clone_size: .; cdr3_aa: CASGLESTDTQYF; cdr3_nt: TGTGCTAGTGGTTTGGAAAGCACAGATACGCAGTATTTT
j_call: TRBJ1-6; v_call: TRBV28; d_call: .; clone_size: .; cdr3_aa: CASSFLAGGDSPLHF; cdr3_nt: TGTGCCAGCAGTTTTCTAGCGGGGGGCGATTCACCCCTCCACTTT
j_call: TRBJ2-6; v_call: TRBV9; d_call: .; clone_size: .; cdr3_aa: CASSVTGSGANVLTF; cdr3_nt: TGTGCCAGCAGCGTGACAGGCTCTGGGGCCAACGTCCTGACTTTC
j_call: TRBJ1-2; v_call: TRBV7-2; d_call: .; clone_size: .; cdr3_aa: CASSIYPGRDGYTF; cdr3_nt: TGTGCCAGCAGCATATACCCGGGACGAGATGGCTACACCTTC
j_call: TRBJ2-5; v_call: TRBV9; d_call: TRBD2; clone_size: .; cdr3_aa: CASSATSGGAWETQYF; cdr3_nt: TGTGCCAGCAGCGCCACTAGCGGGGGGGCTTGGGAGACCCAGTACTTC
j_call: TRBJ1-2; v_call: TRBV6-5; d_call: TRBD1; clone_size: .; cdr3_aa: CASTGTGDGYTF; cdr3_nt: TGTGCCAGCACGGGGACAGGGGATGGCTACACCTTC
j_call: TRBJ2-7; v_call: TRBV28; d_call: .; clone_size: .; cdr3_aa: CASSRDPSYEQYF; cdr3_nt: TGTGCCAGCAGCCGGGACCCTTCCTACGAGCAGTACTTC
j_call: TRBJ2-7; v_call: TRBV19; d_call: .; clone_size: .; cdr3_aa: CASSIRPTYEQYF; cdr3_nt: TGTGCCAGTAGTATACGACCCACCTACGAGCAGTACTTC
j_call: TRBJ2-7; v_call: TRBV2; d_call: .; clone_size: .; cdr3_aa: CASRLSAVSYEQYF; cdr3_nt: TGTGCCAGCAGATTGTCAGCGGTCTCCTACGAGCAGTACTTC
j_call: TRBJ2-7; v_call: TRBV25-1; d_call: .; clone_size: .; cdr3_aa: CASSEKGSYEQYF; cdr3_nt: TGTGCCAGCAGTGAGAAGGGCTCCTACGAGCAGTACTTC